This T cell receptor (beta chain) was recorded in a study of T cells in Graves' hyperthyroidism and ophthalmopathy. This clonotype was counted ten times or more. No antigen is known for it. Overall study results and limits: Most thyroid clonotypes expanded above 0.001 were also detected in blood.

Germline V CDR1 and CDR2: SEHNR, FQNEAQ (reference sequence). The CDR3 runs to 11 residues. Trimming stripped 5 bases from V and 7 bases from J, with 9 bases between. RNA transcripts gave rise to amplified TCR beta CDR3 regions. RT-PCR in the first round (using the HTBI primer set) targeted the TCR CDR3. TCRdb re-analysed the multiplex PCR reads in MiXCR, keeping a single row per CDR3 protein. The repertoire holds roughly 180,000 distinct CDR3 sequences, with about 9.4% as singletons. The sample comprised blood. The V and J genes are TRBV7-9 and TRBJ2-7; D remains unclear. This clonotype was obtained from a woman in her late teens or twenties with Graves' hyperthyroidism that later progressed to Graves' ophthalmopathy. The CDR3 region has the DNA TGTGCCAGCAGCCCTTCCCGGGAGCAGTACTTC. Protein sequence: CASSPSREQYF.